This section outlines one TCR beta chain sequence together with its context. The antigen is undetermined. The sample belongs to a study of T cell repertoires in cytomegalovirus infection. Study in general: The public TCR beta signatures pointed to both CMV infection and matching HLA type.

V gave up 7 bases and J gave up 2 bases, with 16 bases separating them. The germline CDR1 and CDR2 sequences are SEHNR and FQNEAQ (reference sequence). The CDR3 has 15 residues. TCRdb recomputed calls from the reads with MiXCR, one row per CDR3 protein. In the table there are about 900,000 distinct CDR3 sequences, 30% to 40% of which are singletons. The V gene is TRBV7-9, the J gene TRBJ2-3; tentatively, D is TRBD2 (7 bases). The sequence was obtained from a human donor in good health (CMV status not recorded). Some clones in this sample may be carry-over from other donors' samples. The sequences come from cultured CD8+ T cells from PBMCs, collected from culture after CMV antigen stimulation. In DNA, the CDR3 is TGTGCCAGCAATTTAAGGGGGGACTACACAGATACGCAGTATTTT. This gives the protein CASNLRGDYTDTQYF. Together with reference TRBV7-9 and TRBJ2-3, the CDR3 gives the full variable domain: DTGVSQNPRHKITKRGQNVTFRCDPISEHNRLYWYRQTLGQGPEFLTYFQNEAQLEKSRLLSDRFSAERPKGSFSTLEIQRTEQGDSAMYLCASNLRGDYTDTQYFGPGTRLTVL.